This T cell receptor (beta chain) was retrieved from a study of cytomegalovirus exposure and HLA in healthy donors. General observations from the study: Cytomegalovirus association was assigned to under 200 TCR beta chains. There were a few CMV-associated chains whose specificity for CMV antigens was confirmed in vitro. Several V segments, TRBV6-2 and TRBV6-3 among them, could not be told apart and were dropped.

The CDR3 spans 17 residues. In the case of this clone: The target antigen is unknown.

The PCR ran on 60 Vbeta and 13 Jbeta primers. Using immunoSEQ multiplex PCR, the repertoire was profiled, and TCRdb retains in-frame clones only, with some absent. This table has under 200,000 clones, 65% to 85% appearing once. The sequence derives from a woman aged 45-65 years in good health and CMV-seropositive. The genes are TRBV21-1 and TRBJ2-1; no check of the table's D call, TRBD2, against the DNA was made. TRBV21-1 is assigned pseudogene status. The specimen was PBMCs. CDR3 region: CASARRTSGGTNNEQFF. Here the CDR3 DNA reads TGTGCCAGCGCCCGTAGGACTAGCGGGGGGACCAACAATGAGCAGTTCTTC.